This is a list of T cell receptor beta chains from one sample in a study of shared clonotypes between healthy human individuals. Some clones are missing from TCRdb's copy, which holds only in-frame ones; the method was immunoSEQ multiplex PCR. In the table there are under 1 million clones, approximately 92% of which are singletons. Sequenced material: naive CD8+ T cells sorted from blood. These receptors were collected from a man younger than 40 in good health. The CDR3 runs from the conserved cysteine through the conserved F or W. Each record gives: clone size, J gene, CDR3 length, V gene, D gene, CDR3 DNA, CDR3 protein. A D gene is named only where the DNA matches it firmly. The size entry is marked missing in some rows and otherwise reads once, few, many or a size class.

many	TRBJ2-7	12	TRBV30	NA	TGTGCCTGGAGTGCCCGAGGGTACGAGCAGTACTTC	CAWSARGYEQYF
NA	TRBJ2-7	15	TRBV4-3	NA	TGCGCCAGCAGCCAAGATCGGGGTAGCTACTACGAGCAGTACTTC	CASSQDRGSYYEQYF
NA	TRBJ2-7	13	TRBV19	NA	TGTGCCAGTACACCCGGGTCGGTCTACGAGCAGTACTTC	CASTPGSVYEQYF
NA	TRBJ2-7	12	TRBV7-9	NA	TGTGCCAGCAGCTTAGAGGAAAACGAGCAGTACTTC	CASSLEENEQYF
NA	TRBJ2-7	16	TRBV14	NA	TGTGCCAGCAGCCAGGGACCTCGACGGGTTGACTACGAGCAGTACTTC	CASSQGPRRVDYEQYF
NA	TRBJ2-7	14	TRBV19	NA	TGTGCCAGTAGCCCCTTTATAACAGGCTACGAGCAGTACTTC	CASSPFITGYEQYF
NA	TRBJ1-1	12	TRBV6-5	NA	TGTGCCAGCAGTCCCAGGGGTGCCGGAGCTTTCTTT	CASSPRGAGAFF
NA	TRBJ2-7	16	TRBV28	NA	TGTGCCAGCAGTTTAGGGCTGGAGCGAAGCTCCTACGAGCAGTACTTC	CASSLGLERSSYEQYF
NA	TRBJ2-1	16	TRBV14	TRBD2	TGTGCCAGCAGCCGAGACACTAGCGGGCTGTACAATGAGCAGTTCTTC	CASSRDTSGLYNEQFF
NA	TRBJ2-7	14	TRBV29-1	NA	TGCAGCGTTGACCCTACAGGGTTTAACTACGAGCAGTACTTC	CSVDPTGFNYEQYF
NA	TRBJ2-1	14	TRBV4-3	NA	TGCGCCAGCAGCCAAGTAAGGACTGGGAATGAGCAGTTCTTC	CASSQVRTGNEQFF
NA	TRBJ2-1	12	TRBV29-1	TRBD2	TGCAGCGTTGACGCTAGCGGCAATGAGCAGTTCTTC	CSVDASGNEQFF
NA	TRBJ2-7	12	TRBV27	NA	TGTGCCAGCGCCGGGCCTTCCTACGAGCAGTACTTC	CASAGPSYEQYF
once	TRBJ2-5	18	TRBV4-1	TRBD2	TGCGCCAGCAGCCAAGGGTTTGACGCGGGAGGGCCGCTGGAGACCCAGTACTTC	CASSQGFDAGGPLETQYF
few	TRBJ1-5	14	TRBV25-1	NA	TGTGCCAGCAGTGATCGGGGGAATCATCAGCCCCAGCATTTT	CASSDRGNHQPQHF
NA	TRBJ2-1	15	TRBV7-9	NA	TGTGCCAGCAGCTCTCCTCTTTGGGAGATCAATGAGCAGTTCTTC	CASSSPLWEINEQFF
NA	TRBJ1-2	15	TRBV9	TRBD1	TGTGCCAGCAGCGTAGAGGAACAGGGGGTGGGTGGCTACACCTTC	CASSVEEQGVGGYTF
NA	TRBJ2-3	19	TRBV9	TRBD2	TGTGCCAGCAGTTCCCTTTCTAGCGGGAGGGCCACGAGGACAGATACGCAGTATTTT	CASSSLSSGRATRTDTQYF
NA	TRBJ1-1	13	TRBV14	NA	TGTGCCAGCAGCCATCACCCGGACCCTGAAGCTTTCTTT	CASSHHPDPEAFF
NA	TRBJ2-7	14	TRBV27	TRBD1	TGTGCCAGCAGTACCGGGACAGGGATCGGCGAGCAGTACTTC	CASSTGTGIGEQYF
NA	TRBJ2-7	15	TRBV7-8	NA	TGTGCCAGCAGCTTCGACGGGCAGGGGGGGAGTGGGCAGTACTTC	CASSFDGQGGSGQYF
NA	TRBJ2-7	14	TRBV27	NA	TGTGCCAGCAGTCTCGGACAGTTCCAATACGAGCAGTACTTC	CASSLGQFQYEQYF
NA	TRBJ1-1	14	TRBV10-2	TRBD1	TGCGCCAGCAGAGCGGGACAGTGGAACACTGAAGCTTTCTTT	CASRAGQWNTEAFF
NA	TRBJ2-7	17	TRBV6-4	TRBD2	TGTGCCAGCAGGGGACATCGGCGGGAGGAAGATTGCTACGAGCAGTACTTC	CASRGHRREEDCYEQYF
NA	TRBJ2-4	14	TRBV4-1	TRBD1	TGCGCCAGCAGCCCCCAACAGGGGGCGGACATTCAGTACTTC	CASSPQQGADIQYF
NA	TRBJ2-7	17	TRBV28	TRBD2	TGTGCCAGCAGTCGCGCGCCAGGGGTAGCGGGAGAATACGAGCAGTACTTC	CASSRAPGVAGEYEQYF
NA	TRBJ2-6	15	TRBV5-4	NA	TGTGCCAGCAGCTTGGTGGGGCTTGGGGCCAACGTCCTGACTTTC	CASSLVGLGANVLTF
NA	TRBJ2-7	11	TRBV5-1	NA	TGCGCCAGCAGCTTTGGTTACGAGCAGTACTTC	CASSFGYEQYF